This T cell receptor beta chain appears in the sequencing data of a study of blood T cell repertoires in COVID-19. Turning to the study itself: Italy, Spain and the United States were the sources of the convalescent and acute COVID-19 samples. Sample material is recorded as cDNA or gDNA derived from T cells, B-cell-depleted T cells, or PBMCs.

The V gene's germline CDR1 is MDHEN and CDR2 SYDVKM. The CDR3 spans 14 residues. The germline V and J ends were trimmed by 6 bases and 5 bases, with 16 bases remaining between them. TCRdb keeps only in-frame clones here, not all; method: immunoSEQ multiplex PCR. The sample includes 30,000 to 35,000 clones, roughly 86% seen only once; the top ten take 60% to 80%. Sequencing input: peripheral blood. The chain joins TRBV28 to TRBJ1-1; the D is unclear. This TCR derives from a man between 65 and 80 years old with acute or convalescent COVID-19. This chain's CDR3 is CASSGFSEGTEAFF. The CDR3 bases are TGTGCCAGCAGCGGGTTCAGTGAAGGTACTGAAGCTTTCTTT.